The 3 T cell receptor beta chains in this list originate from one sample, sequenced in a study of cytotoxic CD8 clonotypes in ibrutinib-treated CLL. Generated by immunoSEQ multiplex PCR, the TCRdb table keeps only in-frame clones and is missing some. The sample holds tens of thousands of clones, about three quarters seen once. The sequences come from PBMCs, collected after 24 months of ibrutinib treatment. The receptor source for this set is a human donor with chronic lymphocytic leukemia.

J is TRBJ2-7 and V is TRBV29-1; D is possibly TRBD2 (6 bases). Germline CDR1 reads SQVTM; CDR2 reads ANQGSEA. The CDR3 extends over 12 amino acids. The V gene lost 7 bases and the J gene lost 3 bases, with 13 bases spanning the gap. In DNA form, the CDR3 reads TGCAGCGCCGGAGGGGACGGCTACGAGCAGTACTTC. This sequence encodes CSAGGDGYEQYF.

The gene calls are TRBV6-1 and TRBJ1-2, with TRBD1 identical over 8 bases. This CDR3 spans 12 amino acids. V lost 6 bases, J lost 7 bases, and 4 bases stayed unmatched. Germline values: CDR1 MNHNS, CDR2 SASEGT. DNA of the CDR3: TGTGCCAGCAGATACGACAGGGGTGGCTACACCTTC. It yields the protein CASRYDRGGYTF.

This chain links TRBV4-3 with TRBJ2-3; tentatively, D is TRBD2 (6 bases). V was shortened by 2 bases and J by 4 bases, with 22 bases between the two germline ends. The CDR3 extends over 18 amino acids. Looked up from germline, CDR1 is LGHNA and CDR2 is YSLEER. The CDR3 sequence: CASSQSPPGGVSADTQYF. DNA of the CDR3: TGCGCCAGCAGCCAATCCCCGCCGGGCGGGGTCAGCGCAGATACGCAGTATTTT.